The 4 T cell receptor beta chains below all came from one sample that was sequenced in a study of blood T cell repertoires in COVID-19. Libraries were prepared by immunoSEQ multiplex PCR; TCRdb keeps only in-frame clonotypes and omits some of them. The table has roughly 570,000 clones, roughly 91% seen once. The sequenced sample was peripheral blood. These receptors came from a woman aged 50 to 65 with COVID-19, enrolled during active disease.

The CDR3 DNA follows: TGTGCCAGCTCACCCTACGCCATCTCTGGAAACACCATATATTTT. Translating gives CASSPYAISGNTIYF. This chain uses TRBV18 with TRBJ1-3; D is unresolved. Germline assignment: CDR1 KGHSH and CDR2 LQKENI. V lost 3 bases and J lost 0, with 9 bases in between. The CDR3 runs to 15 residues. Using reference TRBV18 and TRBJ1-3 for the parts outside the CDR3, the full variable domain is NAGVMQNPRHLVRRRGQEARLRCSPMKGHSHVYWYRQLPEEGLKFMVYLQKENIIDESGMPKERFSAEFPKEGPSILRIQQVVRGDSAAYFCASSPYAISGNTIYFGEGSWLTVV.

The chain uses TRBV15 and TRBJ2-7, with D tentatively TRBD2 (6 bases). Germline V gives CDR1 LNHNV, CDR2 YYDKDF (reference sequence). This CDR3 spans 14 amino acids. V was cut by 1 base and J by 3 bases, with 10 bases left in between. CDR3 amino acids: CATSRGLGFYEQYF. CDR3 sequence (DNA): TGTGCCACCAGCAGAGGACTAGGATTCTACGAGCAGTACTTC.

V is TRBV6-5 and J is TRBJ2-7, with a possible D match to TRBD1 (5 bases). V was shortened by 4 bases and J by 7 bases, with 14 bases between the two germline ends. Per germline, CDR1 MNHEY and CDR2 SVGAGI. The CDR3 is made up of 13 amino acids. CDR3 DNA sequence: TGTGCCAGCAGTTGGGGAAAGGGGTCGGAGCAGTACTTC. Amino acids: CASSWGKGSEQYF.

The V and J genes are TRBV14 and TRBJ2-7; TRBD2 agrees at 11 bases. V shed 6 bases and J 0 bases; nucleotides not matched to a gene: 4. CDR1 is SGHDN, CDR2 FVKESK, per germline. The CDR3 is made up of 15 amino acids. The CDR3 spells CASSRLAGSSYEQYF. For the CDR3, the DNA is TGTGCCAGCAGTCGACTAGCGGGGAGCTCCTACGAGCAGTACTTC.